This T cell receptor (beta chain) was recorded in a study of blood T cell repertoires in COVID-19 (dated by TCRdb to about 2020). Regarding the study in general: The collaborator samples originated in the United States, Italy and Spain and spanned the acute and convalescent phases of COVID-19. The repertoires were released in a freely available public database meant as a resource for research on the immune response to SARS-CoV-2. The material from the prospective study consisted of cDNA or gDNA derived from T cells, B-cell-depleted T cells, or PBMCs. The samples were drawn from two sources: the first 160 participants of the ongoing ImmuneRACE study, and 1,000 to 1,500 subjects contributed by 6 global collaborators. HLA class I and class II types, where available, came from metadata supplied by the sample provider rather than from assay-based typing. Nearly every sample came with metadata listing a de-identified subject ID, COVID-19 status, age in years and sex. The dataset comprised deeply sampled blood TCRbeta repertoires from subjects exposed to, actively infected with, or recovered from COVID-19.

A remark on this clone: Its antigen remains undetermined. Base quality data are lacking; no much larger clone is found one base away.

On the study overall, not on this receptor specifically: How much clinical and demographic metadata was included differed by source and by participant, and the metadata was provided uncurated.

Reading from cysteine to phenylalanine, the CDR3 counts 17 amino acids. Only the CDR3 portion is preserved as DNA: 51 bases, with reading frame beginning at the first base. Unmatched junction bases come to 12, with V trimmed by 4 bases and J by 5 bases. The germline V gene sets CDR1 to SGDLS and CDR2 to YYNGEE. Participants in the prospective study were enrolled through a virtual design, were aged about 18 to 89 years, and lived in approximately 25 United States geographic areas. In the prospective study, cohorts were assigned on the basis of participant-reported clinical history obtained from a screening survey and a study questionnaire. Recovered participants in ImmuneRACE Cohort 3 were defined by two consecutive negative NP/OP PCR tests, clearance by a healthcare professional, or resolution of symptoms. Mobile phlebotomists in the prospective study collected whole blood, serum and a nasopharyngeal or oropharyngeal swab from every participant. Participants in the prospective study had the option to provide additional blood draws and questionnaires over an approximately 2-month period. Before DNA extraction, prospective study blood samples were shipped either frozen or at room temperature.

TCRbeta CDR3 regions were amplified from genomic DNA by means of the immunoSEQ Assay, a bias-controlled multiplex PCR. On the study's bioinformatics: Nucleated cell counts per sample were estimated from amplification of reference gene primers within the assay. Sequence reads were collapsed and filtered to measure the absolute abundance of every unique TCRbeta CDR3 rearrangement. For each sample, productive Simpson clonality was calculated as the square root of Simpson's diversity index across productive rearrangements. The table was pulled from immuneACCESS by TCRdb, which kept in-frame rearrangements only. Such tables lose some clones; where checked, under half of the loss comes from unresolved V genes, and the rest has no known cause. V and J calls and clone size follow that table, whereas D and trimming were derived from the DNA. For this sample the table gives approximately 310,000 clones, of which around nine tenths were detected only once. The ten most abundant clones make up approximately 5% of the sample.

The receptor chain draws on TRBV9 and TRBJ2-1; 10 bases in the middle match TRBD2. The source is a man aged 60 to 75 who had recovered from COVID-19. The specimen was PBMCs or T cells enriched from blood (not recorded which). The CDR3 protein: CASSPRLAGDHHNEQFF. The sequence in DNA is TGTGCCAGCAGCCCTCGCCTAGCGGGAGATCACCACAATGAGCAGTTCTTC. Full variable domain (CDR3 extended with the reference TRBV9 and TRBJ2-1 proteins): DSGVTQTPKHLITATGQRVTLRCSPRSGDLSVYWYQQSLDQGLQFLIQYYNGEERAKGNILERFSAQQFPDLHSELNLSSLELGDSALYFCASSPRLAGDHHNEQFFGPGTRLTVL.